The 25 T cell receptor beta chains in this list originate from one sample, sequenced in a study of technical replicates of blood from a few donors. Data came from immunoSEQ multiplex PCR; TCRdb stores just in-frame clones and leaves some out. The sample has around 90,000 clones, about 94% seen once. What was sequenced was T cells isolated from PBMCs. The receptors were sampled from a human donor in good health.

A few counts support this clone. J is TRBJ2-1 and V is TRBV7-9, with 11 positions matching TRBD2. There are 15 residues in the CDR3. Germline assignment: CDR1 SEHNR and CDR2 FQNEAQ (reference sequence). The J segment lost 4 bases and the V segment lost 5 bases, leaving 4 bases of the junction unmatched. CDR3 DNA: TGTGCCAGCAGCCCGGGGACTAGCGGATACAATGAGCAGTTCTTC. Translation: CASSPGTSGYNEQFF.

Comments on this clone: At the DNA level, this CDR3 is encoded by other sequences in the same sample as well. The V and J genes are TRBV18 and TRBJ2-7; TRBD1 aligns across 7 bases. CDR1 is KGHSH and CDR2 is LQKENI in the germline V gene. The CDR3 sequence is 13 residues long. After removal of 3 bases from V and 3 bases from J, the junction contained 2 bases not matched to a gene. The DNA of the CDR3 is TGTGCCAGCTCACCTCGGGACAGCTACGAGCAGTACTTC. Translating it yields CASSPRDSYEQYF.

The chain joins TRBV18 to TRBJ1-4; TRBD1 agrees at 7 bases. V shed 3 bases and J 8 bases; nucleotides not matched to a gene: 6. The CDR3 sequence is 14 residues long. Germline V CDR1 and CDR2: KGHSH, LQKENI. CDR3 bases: TGTGCCAGCTCACCGGGCAGGGGGGACGAAAAACTGTTTTTT. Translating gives CASSPGRGDEKLFF. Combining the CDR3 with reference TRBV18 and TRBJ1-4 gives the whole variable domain NAGVMQNPRHLVRRRGQEARLRCSPMKGHSHVYWYRQLPEEGLKFMVYLQKENIIDESGMPKERFSAEFPKEGPSILRIQQVVRGDSAAYFCASSPGRGDEKLFFGSGTQLSVL.

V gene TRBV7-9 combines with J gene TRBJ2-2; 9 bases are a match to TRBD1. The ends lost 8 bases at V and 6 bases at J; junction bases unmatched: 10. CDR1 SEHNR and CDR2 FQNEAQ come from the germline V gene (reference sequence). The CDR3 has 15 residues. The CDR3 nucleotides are TGTGCCAGCGGAACCTCCGGGACAGGGTCCGGGGAGCTGTTTTTT. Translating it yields CASGTSGTGSGELFF.

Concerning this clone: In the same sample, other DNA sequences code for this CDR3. This CDR3 is CASSGETREFF. CDR3 coding DNA: TGTGCCAGCAGTGGGGAGACGAGGGAGTTCTTC. This chain connects TRBV25-1 to TRBJ2-1, with D perhaps TRBD2 (5 bases). Germline V gene sequence: CDR1 MGHDK, CDR2 SYGVNS. The CDR3 extends over 11 amino acids. V was cut by 4 bases and J by 14 bases, with 12 bases left in between.

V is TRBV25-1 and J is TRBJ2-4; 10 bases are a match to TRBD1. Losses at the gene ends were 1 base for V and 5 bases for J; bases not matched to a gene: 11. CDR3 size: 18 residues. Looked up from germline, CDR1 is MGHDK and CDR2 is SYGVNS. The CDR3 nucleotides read TGTGCCAGCAGTGAATCTCCCCTCCCCGGGACAGGGGAAAACATTCAGTACTTC. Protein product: CASSESPLPGTGENIQYF.

DNA for the CDR3: TGTGCCAGCGGGCTAGCGGGAGGCCTTCATACGCAGTATTTT. Amino acid sequence: CASGLAGGLHTQYF. The chain carries TRBV7-9 and TRBJ2-3; 11 bases align to TRBD2. Per germline, CDR1 SEHNR and CDR2 FQNEAQ (reference sequence). The CDR3 is made up of 14 amino acids. Trimming took 8 bases from V and 7 from J; bases not matched to a gene: 8.

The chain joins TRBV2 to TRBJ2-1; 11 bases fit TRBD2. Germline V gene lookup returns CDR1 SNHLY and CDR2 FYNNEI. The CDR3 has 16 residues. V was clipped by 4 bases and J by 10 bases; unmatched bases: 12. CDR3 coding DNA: TGTGCCAGCAGTGCCCTGGGACTAGCGGACAAAGGGGAGCAGTTCTTC. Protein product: CASSALGLADKGEQFF.

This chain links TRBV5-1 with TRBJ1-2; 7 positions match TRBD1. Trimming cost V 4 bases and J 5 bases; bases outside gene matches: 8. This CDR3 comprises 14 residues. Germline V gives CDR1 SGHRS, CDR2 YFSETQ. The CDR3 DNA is TGCGCCAGCAGCCATAACAGGGGAGAGTATGGCTACACCTTC. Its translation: CASSHNRGEYGYTF.

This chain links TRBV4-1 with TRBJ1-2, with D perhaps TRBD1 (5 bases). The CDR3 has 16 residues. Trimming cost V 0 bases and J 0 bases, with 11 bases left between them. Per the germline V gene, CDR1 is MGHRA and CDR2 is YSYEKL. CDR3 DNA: TGCGCCAGCAGCCAAGATCGGGTCAGGGCTAACTATGGCTACACCTTC. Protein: CASSQDRVRANYGYTF.

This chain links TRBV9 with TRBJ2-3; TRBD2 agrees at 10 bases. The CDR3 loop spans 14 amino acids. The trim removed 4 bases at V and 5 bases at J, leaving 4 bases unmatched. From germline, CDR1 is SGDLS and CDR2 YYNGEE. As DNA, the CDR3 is TGTGCCAGCAGCTCTAGCGGGGGAGAAGATACGCAGTATTTT. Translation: CASSSSGGEDTQYF.

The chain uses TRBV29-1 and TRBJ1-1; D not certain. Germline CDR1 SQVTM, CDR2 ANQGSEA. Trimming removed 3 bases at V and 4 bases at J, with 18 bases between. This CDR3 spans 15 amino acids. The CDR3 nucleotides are TGCAGCGTTGATAAAACTCCCGCACCGGGCACTGAAGCTTTCTTT. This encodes CSVDKTPAPGTEAFF. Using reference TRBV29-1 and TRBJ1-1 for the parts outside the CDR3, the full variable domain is SAVISQKPSRDICQRGTSLTIQCQVDSQVTMMFWYRQQPGQSLTLIATANQGSEATYESGFVIDKFPISRPNLTFSTLTVSNMSPEDSSIYLCSVDKTPAPGTEAFFGQGTRLTVV.

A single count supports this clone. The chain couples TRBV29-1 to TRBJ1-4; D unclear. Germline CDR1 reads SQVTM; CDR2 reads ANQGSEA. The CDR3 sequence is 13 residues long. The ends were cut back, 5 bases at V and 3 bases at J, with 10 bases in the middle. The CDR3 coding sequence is TGCAGCGTTTTTCCGGGAGCTAATGAAAAACTGTTTTTT. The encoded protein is CSVFPGANEKLFF.

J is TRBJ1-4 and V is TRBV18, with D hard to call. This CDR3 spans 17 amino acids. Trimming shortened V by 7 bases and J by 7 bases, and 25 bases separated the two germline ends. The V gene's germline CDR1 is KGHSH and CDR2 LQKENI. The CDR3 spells CASCQLRVAEGGEKLFF. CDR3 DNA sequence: TGTGCCAGCTGCCAATTAAGAGTTGCTGAAGGCGGTGAAAAACTGTTTTTT.

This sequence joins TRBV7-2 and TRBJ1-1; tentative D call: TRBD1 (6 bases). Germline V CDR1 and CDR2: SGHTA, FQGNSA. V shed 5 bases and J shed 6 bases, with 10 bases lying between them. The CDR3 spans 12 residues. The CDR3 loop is CASSLQGPEAFF. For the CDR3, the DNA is TGTGCCAGCAGCCTACAGGGCCCTGAAGCTTTCTTT.

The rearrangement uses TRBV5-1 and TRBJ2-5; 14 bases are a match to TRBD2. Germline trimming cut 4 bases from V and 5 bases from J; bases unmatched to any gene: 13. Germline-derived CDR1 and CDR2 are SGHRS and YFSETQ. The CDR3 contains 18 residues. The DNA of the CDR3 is TGCGCCAGCAGCACCTACGGGACTAGCGGGAGAGGGGGTGAGACCCAGTACTTC. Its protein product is CASSTYGTSGRGGETQYF.

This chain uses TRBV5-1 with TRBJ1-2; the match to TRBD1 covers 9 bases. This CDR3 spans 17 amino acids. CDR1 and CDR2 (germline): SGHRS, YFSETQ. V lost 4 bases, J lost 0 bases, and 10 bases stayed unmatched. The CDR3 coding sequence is TGCGCCAGCAGCACCTGGACAGGGGTTGACGCTAACTATGGCTACACCTTC. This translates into CASSTWTGVDANYGYTF.

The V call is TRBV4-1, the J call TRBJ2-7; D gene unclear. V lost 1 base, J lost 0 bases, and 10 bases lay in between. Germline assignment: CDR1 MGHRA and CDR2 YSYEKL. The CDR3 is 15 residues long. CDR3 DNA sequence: TGCGCCAGCAGCCAAGGGCATTACAGCTCCTACGAGCAGTACTTC. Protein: CASSQGHYSSYEQYF.

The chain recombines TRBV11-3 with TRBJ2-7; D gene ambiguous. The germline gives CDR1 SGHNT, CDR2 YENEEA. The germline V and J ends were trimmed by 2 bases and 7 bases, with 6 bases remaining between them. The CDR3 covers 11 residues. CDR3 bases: TGTGCCAGCAGCTTAAGGCGGGAGCAGTACTTC. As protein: CASSLRREQYF.

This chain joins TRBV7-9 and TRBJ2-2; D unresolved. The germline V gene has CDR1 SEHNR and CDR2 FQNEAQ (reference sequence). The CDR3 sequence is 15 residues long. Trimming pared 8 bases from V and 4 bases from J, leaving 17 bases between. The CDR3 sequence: CASPRPEAPTGELFF. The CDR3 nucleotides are TGTGCCAGCCCACGGCCGGAAGCGCCCACCGGGGAGCTGTTTTTT. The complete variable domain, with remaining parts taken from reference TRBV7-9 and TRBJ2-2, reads DTGVSQNPRHKITKRGQNVTFRCDPISEHNRLYWYRQTLGQGPEFLTYFQNEAQLEKSRLLSDRFSAERPKGSFSTLEIQRTEQGDSAMYLCASPRPEAPTGELFFGEGSRLTVL.

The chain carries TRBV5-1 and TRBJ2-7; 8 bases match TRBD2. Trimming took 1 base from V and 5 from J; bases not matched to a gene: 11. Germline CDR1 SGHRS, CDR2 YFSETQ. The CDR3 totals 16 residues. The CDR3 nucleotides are TGCGCCAGCAGCTTGAGTGGGGGGACTAGAGAACACGAGCAGTACTTC. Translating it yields CASSLSGGTREHEQYF.

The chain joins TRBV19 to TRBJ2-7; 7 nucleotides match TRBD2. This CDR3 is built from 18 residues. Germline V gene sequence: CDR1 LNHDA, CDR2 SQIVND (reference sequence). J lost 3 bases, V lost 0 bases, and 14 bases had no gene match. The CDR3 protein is CASSIDVGVGRTSYEQYF. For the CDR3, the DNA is TGTGCCAGTAGTATAGATGTCGGGGTGGGGCGGACTAGCTACGAGCAGTACTTC.

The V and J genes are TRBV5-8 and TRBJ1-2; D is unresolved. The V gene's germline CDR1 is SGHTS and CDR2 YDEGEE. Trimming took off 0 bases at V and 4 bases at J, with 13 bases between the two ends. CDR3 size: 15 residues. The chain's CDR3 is CASSLAPARPYGYTF. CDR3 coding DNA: TGTGCCAGCAGCTTGGCTCCCGCGCGTCCCTATGGCTACACCTTC.

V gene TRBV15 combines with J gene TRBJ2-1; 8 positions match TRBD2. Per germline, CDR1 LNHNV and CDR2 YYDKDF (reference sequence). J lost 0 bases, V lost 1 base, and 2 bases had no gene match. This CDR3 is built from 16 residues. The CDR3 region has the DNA TGTGCCACCAGCAGAGTAGCGGGGATCTCCTACAATGAGCAGTTCTTC. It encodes CATSRVAGISYNEQFF.

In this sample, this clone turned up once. The CDR3 reads CASSLSSGQGFGYTF. The CDR3 DNA is TGTGCCAGCAGTTTATCCTCGGGACAGGGTTTTGGCTACACCTTC. V and J are TRBV27 and TRBJ1-2; the match to TRBD1 covers 9 bases. The CDR3 runs to 15 residues. The J segment lost 7 bases and the V segment lost 0 bases, leaving 6 bases of the junction unmatched. The V gene's germline CDR1 is MNHEY and CDR2 SMNVEV (reference sequence).